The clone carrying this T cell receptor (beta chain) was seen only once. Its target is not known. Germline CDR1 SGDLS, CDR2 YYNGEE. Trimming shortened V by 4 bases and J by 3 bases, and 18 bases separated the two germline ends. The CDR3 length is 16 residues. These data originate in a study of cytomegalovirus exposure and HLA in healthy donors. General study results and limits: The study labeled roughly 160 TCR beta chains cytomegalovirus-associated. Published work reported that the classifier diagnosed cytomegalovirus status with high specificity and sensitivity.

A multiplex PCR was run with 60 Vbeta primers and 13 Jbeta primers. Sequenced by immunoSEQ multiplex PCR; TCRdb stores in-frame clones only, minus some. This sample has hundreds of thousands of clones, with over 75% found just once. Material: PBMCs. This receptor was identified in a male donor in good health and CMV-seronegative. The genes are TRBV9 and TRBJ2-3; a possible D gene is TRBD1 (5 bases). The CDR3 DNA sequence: TGTGCCAGCAGCTCTACTCGGCAGGGTAGGACAGATACGCAGTATTTT. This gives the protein CASSSTRQGRTDTQYF.